This T cell receptor beta chain was identified in a study of identical twins. Regarding this clonotype: The antigen is undetermined.

Through template switching, a universal primer site was introduced, and the cDNA contained unique molecular identifiers. TCRdb re-derived calls from the 5' RACE reads in MiXCR, one entry per CDR3 protein. Of a few hundred thousand distinct CDR3 sequences in the sample, approximately 15% are singletons; the top ten hold approximately 0.98%. Regarding the study as a whole: There were fewer insertions in abundant cord blood beta clonotypes, but memory repertoires showed no such pattern.

The ends were cut back, 10 bases at V and 0 bases at J, with 7 bases in the middle. The CDR3 has 11 residues. Germline V CDR1 and CDR2: ENHRY, SYGVKD. These same data were also listed under a study on yellow fever vaccine responses in identical twins.

The sample taken for sequencing was CD4+ T cells sorted from blood. J is TRBJ2-7 and V is TRBV10-3; no definite D call. This receptor was identified in a woman under 30 in good health. The CDR3 nucleotides are TGTGCCACCGGAGACTCCTACGAGCAGTACTTC. Translation gives CATGDSYEQYF.